These 12 T cell receptor beta chains originate from one sample sequenced in a study of molecular identifiers for immune sequencing clone quantification. In TCRdb, the PCR reads were re-called with MiXCR into one record per CDR3 protein. The sample contains about 640,000 distinct CDR3 sequences, nearly 20% of which appear only once. The sequenced sample consisted of naive CD8+ T cells from blood, with Jurkat cell RNA spiked in. This sample's subset: FACS-sorted CD8+CD4-CCR7+CD45RA+ naive T cells. The origin of the receptors is a human donor in good health. Some libraries in this study had Jurkat cell RNA spiked in.

About this clonotype: At one end the junction does not follow the germline gene, possibly because of a read error. The chain is built from TRBV28 and TRBJ2-3; 9 positions match TRBD1. Germline V CDR1 and CDR2: MDHEN, SYDVKM. CDR3 size: 16 residues. The CDR3, as DNA: TGTGCCAGCAGTCCCACAAGGACAGGGGACACAGATATGCAGTATTTT. Translating it yields CASSPTRTGDTDMQYF.

V usage is TRBV7-2 and J usage is TRBJ2-7; TRBD2 matches 10 bases. Germline V gene lookup returns CDR1 SGHTA and CDR2 FQGNSA. Unmatched junction bases numbered 3, after V lost 1 base and J lost 3 bases. CDR3 length: 15 residues. The CDR3 DNA is TGTGCCAGCAGCTTAGAACTAGCGGGGTACTACGAGCAGTACTTC. Residues: CASSLELAGYYEQYF.

This clonotype has only a few counts. V and J are TRBV18 and TRBJ2-1, with D possibly TRBD2 on 5 matching bases. The length of the CDR3 is 13 residues. V gave up 3 bases and J gave up 10 bases, with 13 bases separating them. Germline V gene sequence: CDR1 KGHSH, CDR2 LQKENI. CDR3: CASSPDYSQEQFF. The CDR3 DNA reads as TGTGCCAGCTCACCCGACTATTCCCAGGAGCAGTTCTTC. The whole variable domain, remainder taken from reference TRBV18 and TRBJ2-1, is NAGVMQNPRHLVRRRGQEARLRCSPMKGHSHVYWYRQLPEEGLKFMVYLQKENIIDESGMPKERFSAEFPKEGPSILRIQQVVRGDSAAYFCASSPDYSQEQFFGPGTRLTVL.

This clonotype was seen ten or more times. This rearrangement joins TRBV7-2 to TRBJ1-2; TRBD1 agrees at 8 bases. J lost 0 bases, V lost 4 bases, and 22 bases had no gene match. The CDR3 is 21 amino acids. Germline CDR1 is SGHTA and CDR2 is FQGNSA. CDR3 sequence (DNA): TGTGCCAGCAGCTCCCCCTTTACCCGGACAGGGAAGCCTTTCGCTAACTATGGCTACACCTTC. It translates to CASSSPFTRTGKPFANYGYTF.

The chain has TRBV4-1 and TRBJ2-7; D remains unclear. The germline gives CDR1 MGHRA, CDR2 YSYEKL. This CDR3 has 14 residues. V was pared by 3 bases and J by 0 bases, with 9 bases between. The CDR3 bases are TGCGCCAGCAGCCACCTCGGGCCCTCCTACGAGCAGTACTTC. Amino acids: CASSHLGPSYEQYF.

This clonotype was counted many times. The V and J genes are TRBV30 and TRBJ2-2, with D unresolved. Deletions cut 4 bases from V and 0 bases from J, with 6 bases between. This CDR3 comprises 13 residues. In germline, CDR1 is GTSNPN, CDR2 SVGIG (reference sequence). CDR3 sequence reads: CAWMDTNTGELFF. The CDR3 DNA follows: TGTGCCTGGATGGATACGAACACCGGGGAGCTGTTTTTT.

This clonotype was seen ten or more times. The V gene is TRBV29-1, the J gene TRBJ2-3, with 13 bases identical to TRBD2. Germline loops: CDR1 SQVTM, CDR2 ANQGSEA. J gave up 4 bases and V 0 bases, and 4 bases lay outside the gene matches. CDR3 size: 16 residues. CDR3 region: CSVEDTSGGAPDTQYF. CDR3 DNA: TGCAGCGTTGAAGATACTAGCGGGGGGGCCCCAGATACGCAGTATTTT.

This clonotype was recorded at least ten times. The rearrangement uses TRBV3-1 and TRBJ1-1, with TRBD1 matching 8 bases. The CDR3 consists of 15 residues. The germline V gene has CDR1 LGHDT and CDR2 YNNKEL (reference sequence). The ends lost 8 bases at V and 4 bases at J; junction bases unmatched: 12. For the CDR3, the DNA is TGTGCCAGCCCCCCGGGCAGGGGGCGAATCACTGAAGCTTTCTTT. Its translation is CASPPGRGRITEAFF.

Concerning this clonotype: This sequence may be a read error, since a much larger clone differs from it by one base. The CDR3 bases are TGTGCCAGCAGCCGAGACGACAGTGAAGCTTTCTTT. This gives the protein CASSRDDSEAFF. This chain joins TRBV6-5 and TRBJ1-1, with D tentatively TRBD1 (5 bases). The CDR3 has 12 amino acids. Germline lookup yields CDR1 MNHEY and CDR2 SVGAGI. V lost 6 bases, J lost 7 bases, and 12 bases lay in between.

This clonotype was detected many times. The chain recombines TRBV30 with TRBJ2-5; perhaps TRBD1 as D (5 bases). Deletions cut 0 bases from V and 3 bases from J, with 8 bases between. There are 13 residues in the CDR3. The V gene's germline CDR1 is GTSNPN and CDR2 SVGIG (reference sequence). CDR3 loop: CAWSVSGKETQYF. The CDR3, as DNA: TGTGCCTGGAGTGTCTCAGGGAAAGAGACCCAGTACTTC.

Details on this clonotype: Germline is not matched at one junction end, which may reflect a read error. Written as DNA, the CDR3 is TGTGCCAGCGGTTTAAGCGACTCCTACGAGCAGTACTTC. Protein: CASGLSDSYEQYF. V usage is TRBV27 and J usage is TRBJ2-7; D unclear. This CDR3 comprises 13 residues. CDR1 MNHEY and CDR2 SMNVEV come from the germline V gene (reference sequence).

The CDR3 DNA follows: TGTGCCAGCAGTTTATTCTATCGGGGGGGCCAAGAGACCCAGTACTTC. It specifies CASSLFYRGGQETQYF. V usage is TRBV12-3 or TRBV12-4 and J usage is TRBJ2-5; 8 nucleotides line up with TRBD2. This CDR3 has 16 residues. With 2 bases clipped from V and 1 base from J, the junction kept 6 bases outside the gene matches.